This TCR beta chain was captured by sequencing in a study of OX40 agonist ivuxolimab in advanced cancers. Produced via immunoSEQ multiplex PCR; TCRdb's table is partial and in-frame only. The sample shows approximately 97,000 clones, 86% of them seen only once. This TCR derives from an adult with an advanced solid tumor such as melanoma, head and neck, liver or kidney cancer. The specimen comprised CD4+ or CD8+ T cells sorted from blood, sampled in a trial of the OX40 agonist ivuxolimab.

The CDR3 is CASSDLSRANYGYTF. The CDR3 DNA follows: TGTGCCAGCAGCGATCTCTCTCGAGCTAACTATGGCTACACCTTC. The chain is built from TRBV7-2 and TRBJ1-2, with D uncertain. The V and J ends lost 5 bases and 0 bases respectively, with 13 bases between them. Germline V CDR1 and CDR2: SGHTA, FQGNSA. This CDR3 is 15 amino acids long.